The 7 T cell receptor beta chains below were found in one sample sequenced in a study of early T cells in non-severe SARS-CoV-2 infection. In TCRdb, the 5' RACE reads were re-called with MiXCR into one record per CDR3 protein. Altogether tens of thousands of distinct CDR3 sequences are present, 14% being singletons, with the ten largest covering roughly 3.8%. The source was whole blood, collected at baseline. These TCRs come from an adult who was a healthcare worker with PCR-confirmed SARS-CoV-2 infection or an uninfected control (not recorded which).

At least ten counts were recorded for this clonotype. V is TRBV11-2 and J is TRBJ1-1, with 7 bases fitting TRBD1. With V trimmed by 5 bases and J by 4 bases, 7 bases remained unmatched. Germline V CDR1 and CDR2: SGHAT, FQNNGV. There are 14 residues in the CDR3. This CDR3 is CASSAQGVSTEAFF. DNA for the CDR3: TGTGCCAGCAGCGCGCAGGGGGTGAGCACTGAAGCTTTCTTT.

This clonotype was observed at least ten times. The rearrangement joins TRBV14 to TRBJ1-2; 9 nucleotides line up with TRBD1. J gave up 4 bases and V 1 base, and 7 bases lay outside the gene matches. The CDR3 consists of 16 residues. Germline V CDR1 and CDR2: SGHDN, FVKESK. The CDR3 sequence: CASSQVSGTGRYGYTF. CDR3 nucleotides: TGTGCCAGCAGCCAAGTATCCGGGACAGGGCGCTATGGCTACACCTTC.

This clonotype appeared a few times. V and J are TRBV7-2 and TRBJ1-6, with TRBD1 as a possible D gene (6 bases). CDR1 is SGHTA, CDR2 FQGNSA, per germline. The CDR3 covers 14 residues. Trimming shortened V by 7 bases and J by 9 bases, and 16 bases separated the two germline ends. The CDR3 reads CASTSQGTISPLHF. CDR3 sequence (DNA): TGTGCCAGCACCTCACAGGGTACGATTTCACCCCTCCACTTT.

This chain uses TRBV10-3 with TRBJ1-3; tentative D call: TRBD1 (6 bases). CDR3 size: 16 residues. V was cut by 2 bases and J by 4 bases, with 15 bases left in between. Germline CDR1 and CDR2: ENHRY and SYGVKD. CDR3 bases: TGTGCCATCAGTGAGCGAGTAACAGGGAGGGGAAACACCATATATTTT. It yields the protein CAISERVTGRGNTIYF.

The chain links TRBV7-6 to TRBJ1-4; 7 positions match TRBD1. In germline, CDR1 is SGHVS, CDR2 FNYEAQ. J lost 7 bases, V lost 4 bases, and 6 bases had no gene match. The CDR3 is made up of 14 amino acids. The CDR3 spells CASSSRTGPEKLFF. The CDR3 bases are TGTGCCAGCAGCTCTCGGACAGGCCCTGAAAAACTGTTTTTT.

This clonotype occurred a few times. Here the CDR3 reads CASSLAGSQETQYF. DNA for the CDR3: TGCGCCAGCAGCTTGGCCGGGTCCCAAGAGACCCAGTACTTC. The chain is built from TRBV5-1 and TRBJ2-5; D ambiguous. This CDR3 is built from 14 residues. V lost 0 bases, J lost 1 base, and 7 bases lay in between. CDR1 SGHRS and CDR2 YFSETQ come from the germline V gene.

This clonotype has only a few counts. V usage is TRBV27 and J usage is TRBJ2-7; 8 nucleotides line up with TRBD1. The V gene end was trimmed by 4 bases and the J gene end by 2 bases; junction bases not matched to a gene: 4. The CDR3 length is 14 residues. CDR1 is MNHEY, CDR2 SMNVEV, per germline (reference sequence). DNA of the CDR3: TGTGCCAGCAGTTCGACAGGGGCAGCCTACGAGCAGTACTTC. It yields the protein CASSSTGAAYEQYF.